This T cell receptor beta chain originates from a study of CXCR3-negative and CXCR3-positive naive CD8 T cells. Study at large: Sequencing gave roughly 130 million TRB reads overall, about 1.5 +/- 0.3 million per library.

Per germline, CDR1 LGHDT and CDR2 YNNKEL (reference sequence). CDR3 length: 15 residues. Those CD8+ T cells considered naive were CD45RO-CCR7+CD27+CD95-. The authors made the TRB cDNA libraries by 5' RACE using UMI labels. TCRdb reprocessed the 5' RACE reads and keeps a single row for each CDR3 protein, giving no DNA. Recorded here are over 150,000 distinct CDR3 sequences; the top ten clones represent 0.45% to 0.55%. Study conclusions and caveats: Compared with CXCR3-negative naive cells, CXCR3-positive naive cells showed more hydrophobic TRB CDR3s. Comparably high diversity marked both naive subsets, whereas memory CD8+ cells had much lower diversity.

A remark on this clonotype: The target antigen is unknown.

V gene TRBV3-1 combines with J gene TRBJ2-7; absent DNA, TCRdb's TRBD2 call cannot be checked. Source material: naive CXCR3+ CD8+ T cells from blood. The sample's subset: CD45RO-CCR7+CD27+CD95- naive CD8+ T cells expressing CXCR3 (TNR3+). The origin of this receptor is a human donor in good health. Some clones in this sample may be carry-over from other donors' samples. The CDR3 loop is CASSLAGRFSYEQYF.